This TCR beta chain is from a study of CD8+ T cells in alopecia areata. Broader study findings: Many expanded lesional clones persisted in scalp and blood during tofacitinib.

Notes on this clone: Its antigen is unidentified.

Treatment of the sample: oral pan-JAK inhibitor, 5-10 mg twice daily. Researchers picked out CD4+ and CD8+ T cells from PBMCs by sorting. Extraction and reverse transcription of RNA yielded cDNA as the sequencing template. Sequenced by immunoSEQ multiplex PCR; TCRdb stores in-frame clones only, minus some. The table has 190,000 or so clones, 50% to 60% seen once. This receptor was taken from a human donor with alopecia areata. The starting material was CD4+ T cells sorted from blood, obtained at week 4, from a patient treated with tofacitinib.

CDR3 DNA: TGTGCCAGTAGTATCAGGGGGCATGGCTACACCTTC. This codes for CASSIRGHGYTF. The V call is TRBV19, the J call TRBJ1-2; 8 bases align to TRBD1. The germline CDR1 and CDR2 sequences are LNHDA and SQIVND (reference sequence). The CDR3 is made up of 12 amino acids. V lost 3 bases to trimming and J lost 6 bases; unmatched junction nucleotides: 0.